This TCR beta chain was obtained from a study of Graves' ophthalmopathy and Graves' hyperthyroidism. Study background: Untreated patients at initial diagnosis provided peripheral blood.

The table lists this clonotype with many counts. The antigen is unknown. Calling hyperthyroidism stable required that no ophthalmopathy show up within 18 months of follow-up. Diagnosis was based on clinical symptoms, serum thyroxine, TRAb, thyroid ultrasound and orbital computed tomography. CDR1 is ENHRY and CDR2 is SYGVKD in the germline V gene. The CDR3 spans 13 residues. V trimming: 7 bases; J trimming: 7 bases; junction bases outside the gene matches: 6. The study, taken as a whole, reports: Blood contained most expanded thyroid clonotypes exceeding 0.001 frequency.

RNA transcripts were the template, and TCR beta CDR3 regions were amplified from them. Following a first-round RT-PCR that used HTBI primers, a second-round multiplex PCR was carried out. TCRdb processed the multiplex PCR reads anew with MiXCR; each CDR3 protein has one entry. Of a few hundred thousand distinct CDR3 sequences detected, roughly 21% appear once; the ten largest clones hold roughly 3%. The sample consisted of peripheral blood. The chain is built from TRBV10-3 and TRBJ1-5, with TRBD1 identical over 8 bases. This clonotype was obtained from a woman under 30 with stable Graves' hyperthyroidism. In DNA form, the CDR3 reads TGTGCCATCACAGGGGGCGGCGGGCAGCCCCAGCATTTT. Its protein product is CAITGGGGQPQHF.